The present entry profiles one T cell receptor (beta chain) with its context. No conserved phenylalanine or tryptophan ends this CDR3, so it is likely a read error. After constant-region reverse-primer amplification, full-length variable regions underwent semi-nested PCR with Nested Universal Primer A. TCRdb processed the 5' RACE reads anew with MiXCR; each CDR3 protein has one entry. The sample lists approximately 40,000 distinct CDR3 sequences, 30% occurring once. Germline CDR1 MNHEY, CDR2 SVGAGI. This CDR3 comprises 15 residues. Trimming took 0 bases from V and 6 from J, leaving 14 bases between them.

This clonotype was obtained from a female donor with breast cancer. The chain joins TRBV6-5 to TRBJ1-1; D might be TRBD1 (5 bases). Sequencing was performed on tumor-infiltrating memory CD4+ T cells sorted from the breast tumor. Subset defined: memory CD4+ T cells, CD4+CD45RO+CD25-. CDR3 residues: CASSYSGGSGAEAFS. The CDR3 bases are TGTGCCAGCAGTTACTCGGGGGGGTCCGGGGCTGAAGCTTTCTCT.